One sample yielded the 10 T cell receptor beta chains listed below, sequenced in a study of cytomegalovirus exposure and HLA in healthy donors. Vbeta (60) and Jbeta (13) primers were used in the PCR. Profiled with immunoSEQ multiplex PCR; TCRdb holds only in-frame clones, not every one. The repertoire holds around 200,000 clones, with roughly 80% as singletons. The sequenced sample was PBMCs. The receptor set was obtained from a girl aged 2 to 10 in good health and CMV-seronegative.

The chain recombines TRBV11-2 with TRBJ2-2; weak D call: TRBD1 (5 bases). The CDR3 length is 15 residues. Germline lookup yields CDR1 SGHAT and CDR2 FQNNGV. The V and J ends lost 3 bases and 0 bases respectively, with 8 bases between them. CDR3 amino acids: CASSFDSANTGELFF. CDR3 in DNA: TGTGCCAGCAGCTTCGACAGTGCGAACACCGGGGAGCTGTTTTTT.

V and J are TRBV29-1 and TRBJ2-1, with TRBD2 identical over 7 bases. The CDR3 consists of 12 residues. In germline, CDR1 is SQVTM, CDR2 ANQGSEA. Trimming cost V 5 bases and J 4 bases; bases outside gene matches: 2. This chain's CDR3 is CSVWRGYNEQFF. The CDR3 nucleotides read TGCAGCGTTTGGCGGGGGTACAATGAGCAGTTCTTC.

The CDR3 nucleotides are TGTGCCAGCAGCTTAGCCGGTGGGGGCTGGGTCTATGGCTACACCTTC. This codes for CASSLAGGGWVYGYTF. V gene TRBV7-2 combines with J gene TRBJ1-2; D is possibly TRBD1 (6 bases). CDR1 and CDR2 (germline): SGHTA, FQGNSA. The CDR3 loop spans 16 amino acids. V shed 0 bases and J shed 4 bases, with 15 bases lying between them.

V and J are TRBV5-1 and TRBJ2-7, with TRBD1 identical over 7 bases. CDR1 is SGHRS, CDR2 YFSETQ, per germline. The J segment lost 1 base and the V segment lost 2 bases, leaving 3 bases of the junction unmatched. The CDR3 has 14 residues. The CDR3 is CASSFRGLSYEQYF. CDR3 nucleotides: TGCGCCAGCAGCTTCAGGGGGTTATCCTACGAGCAGTACTTC.

The V and J genes are TRBV6-1 and TRBJ2-4, with TRBD2 as a possible D gene (6 bases). Trimming removed 6 bases at V and 0 bases at J, with 12 bases between. The CDR3 consists of 15 residues. Per germline, CDR1 MNHNS and CDR2 SASEGT. The CDR3 sequence: CASRMGGLAKNIQYF. CDR3 coding DNA: TGTGCCAGCAGAATGGGAGGTTTAGCCAAAAACATTCAGTACTTC.

V usage is TRBV27 and J usage is TRBJ2-1, with TRBD1 identical over 9 bases. The ends lost 7 bases at V and 5 bases at J; junction bases unmatched: 3. Germline V gene sequence: CDR1 MNHEY, CDR2 SMNVEV (reference sequence). The CDR3 runs to 13 residues. The CDR3 protein is CASTRQGDNEQFF. The CDR3 DNA reads TGTGCCAGCACTCGACAGGGGGACAATGAGCAGTTCTTC.

With regard to this clone: Within the sample, other DNA sequences also encode this same CDR3. The chain uses TRBV7-9 and TRBJ1-2; 8 bases line up with TRBD1. V lost 3 bases and J lost 7; bases outside the gene matches: 1. This CDR3 has 12 amino acids. From germline, CDR1 is SEHNR and CDR2 FQNEAQ (reference sequence). CDR3 sequence: CASSLTGAGYTF. The CDR3 nucleotides read TGTGCCAGCAGCTTGACAGGGGCTGGCTACACCTTC.

This chain uses TRBV11-2 with TRBJ2-5; 8 bases are shared with TRBD2. CDR3 length: 14 amino acids. Germline V lookup: CDR1 SGHAT, CDR2 FQNNGV. Unmatched junction bases numbered 7, after V lost 5 bases and J lost 5 bases. Here the CDR3 reads CASSPQRGGETQYF. As DNA, the CDR3 is TGTGCCAGCAGCCCTCAACGGGGGGGGGAGACCCAGTACTTC.

The chain is built from TRBV4-2 and TRBJ2-7; possible D gene TRBD1, 5 bases. The CDR3 has 13 residues. Germline CDR1 reads LGHNA; CDR2 reads YNFKEQ. V lost 4 bases to trimming and J lost 5 bases, with 12 bases between them. The CDR3 nucleotides read TGTGCCAGCAGCCCCGGGCCAGGGCACGAGCAGTACTTC. Protein sequence: CASSPGPGHEQYF.

The chain carries TRBV4-1 and TRBJ2-7, with 10 bases fitting TRBD2. Germline CDR1 MGHRA, CDR2 YSYEKL. The ends lost 4 bases at V and 3 bases at J; junction bases unmatched: 9. The CDR3 is made up of 16 amino acids. CDR3 loop: CASSPRAGGPLYEQYF. For the CDR3, the DNA is TGCGCCAGCAGCCCGAGAGCGGGAGGGCCTCTCTACGAGCAGTACTTC.